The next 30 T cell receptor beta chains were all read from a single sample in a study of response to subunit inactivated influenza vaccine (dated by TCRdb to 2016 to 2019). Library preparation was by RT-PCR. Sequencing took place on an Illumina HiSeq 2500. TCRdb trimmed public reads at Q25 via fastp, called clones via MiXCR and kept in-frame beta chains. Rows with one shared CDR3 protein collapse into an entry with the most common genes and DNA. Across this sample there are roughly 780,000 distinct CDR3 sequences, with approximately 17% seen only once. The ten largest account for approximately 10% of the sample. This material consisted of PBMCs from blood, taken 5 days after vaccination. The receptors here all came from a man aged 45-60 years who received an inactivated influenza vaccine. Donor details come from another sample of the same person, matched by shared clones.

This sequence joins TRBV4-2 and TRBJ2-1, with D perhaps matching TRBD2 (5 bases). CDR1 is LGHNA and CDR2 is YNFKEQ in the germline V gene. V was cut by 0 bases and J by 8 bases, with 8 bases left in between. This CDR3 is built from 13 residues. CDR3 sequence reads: CASSQEERDEQFF. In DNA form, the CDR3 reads TGTGCCAGCAGCCAAGAAGAGAGGGATGAGCAGTTCTTC.

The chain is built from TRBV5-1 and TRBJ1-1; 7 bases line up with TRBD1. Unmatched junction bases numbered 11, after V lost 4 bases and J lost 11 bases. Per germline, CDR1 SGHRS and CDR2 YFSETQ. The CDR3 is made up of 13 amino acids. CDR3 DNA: TGCGCCAGCAGCCAAGGACAGGAGGTATCCGCTTTCTTT. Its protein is CASSQGQEVSAFF. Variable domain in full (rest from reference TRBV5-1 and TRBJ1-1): KAGVTQTPRYLIKTRGQQVTLSCSPISGHRSVSWYQQTPGQGLQFLFEYFSETQRNKGNFPGRFSGRQFSNSRSEMNVSTLELGDSALYLCASSQGQEVSAFFGQGTRLTVV.

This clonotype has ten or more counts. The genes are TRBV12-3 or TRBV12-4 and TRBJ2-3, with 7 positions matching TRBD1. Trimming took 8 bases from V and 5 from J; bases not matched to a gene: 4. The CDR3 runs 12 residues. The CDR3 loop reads CASGDREDTQYF. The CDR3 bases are TGTGCCAGCGGTGACAGGGAAGATACGCAGTATTTT.

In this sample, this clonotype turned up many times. The CDR3 nucleotides are TGTGCCAGCAGTACCCTTAACAGGGAGGACATTCAGTACTTC. Its translation is CASSTLNREDIQYF. The genes are TRBV28 and TRBJ2-4, with D possibly being TRBD1 or TRBD2 (6 bases each). There are 14 residues in the CDR3. The V and J ends lost 5 bases and 8 bases respectively, with 16 bases between them. In germline, CDR1 is MDHEN, CDR2 SYDVKM.

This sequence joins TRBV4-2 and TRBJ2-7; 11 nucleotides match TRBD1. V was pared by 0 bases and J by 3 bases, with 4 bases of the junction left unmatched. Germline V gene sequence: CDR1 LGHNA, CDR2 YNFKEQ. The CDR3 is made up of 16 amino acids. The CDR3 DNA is TGTGCCAGCAGCCAAGAGGGGACAGGGGGGAGCTACGAGCAGTACTTC. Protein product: CASSQEGTGGSYEQYF.

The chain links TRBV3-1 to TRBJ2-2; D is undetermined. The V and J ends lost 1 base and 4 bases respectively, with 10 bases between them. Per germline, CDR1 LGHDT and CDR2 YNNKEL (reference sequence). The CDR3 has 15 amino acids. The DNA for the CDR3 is TGTGCCAGCAGCCAAGTACTCGTTGGCACCGGGGAGCTGTTTTTT. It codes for CASSQVLVGTGELFF.

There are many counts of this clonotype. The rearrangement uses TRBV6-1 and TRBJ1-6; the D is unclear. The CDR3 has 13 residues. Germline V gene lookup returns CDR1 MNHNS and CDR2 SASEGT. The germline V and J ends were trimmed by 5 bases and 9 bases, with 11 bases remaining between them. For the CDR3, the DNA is TGTGCCAGCAGTCTGGGTTTCGGTTCACCCCTCCACTTT. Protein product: CASSLGFGSPLHF.

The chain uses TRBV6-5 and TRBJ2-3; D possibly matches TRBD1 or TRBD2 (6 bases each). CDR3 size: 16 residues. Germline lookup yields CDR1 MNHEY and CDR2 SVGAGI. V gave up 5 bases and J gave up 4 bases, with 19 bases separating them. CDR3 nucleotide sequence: TGTGCCAGCAGTCTCGAAGGGGGGTTAGCAGCAGATACGCAGTATTTT. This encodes CASSLEGGLAADTQYF.

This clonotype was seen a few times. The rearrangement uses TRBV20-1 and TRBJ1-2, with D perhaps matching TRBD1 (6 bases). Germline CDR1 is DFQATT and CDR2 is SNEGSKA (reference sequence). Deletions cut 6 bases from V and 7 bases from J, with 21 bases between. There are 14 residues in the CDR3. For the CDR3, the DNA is TGCAGTGCCATCACAGGGTTGGAGATAGGTGGCTACACCTTC. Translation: CSAITGLEIGGYTF.

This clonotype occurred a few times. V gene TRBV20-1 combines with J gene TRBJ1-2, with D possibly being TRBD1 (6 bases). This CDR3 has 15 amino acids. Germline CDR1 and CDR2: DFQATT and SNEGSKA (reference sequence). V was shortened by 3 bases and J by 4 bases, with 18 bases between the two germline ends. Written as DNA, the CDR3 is TGCAGTGCTAGTCCACAGGGATGGGGAGGCTATGGCTACACCTTC. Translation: CSASPQGWGGYGYTF.

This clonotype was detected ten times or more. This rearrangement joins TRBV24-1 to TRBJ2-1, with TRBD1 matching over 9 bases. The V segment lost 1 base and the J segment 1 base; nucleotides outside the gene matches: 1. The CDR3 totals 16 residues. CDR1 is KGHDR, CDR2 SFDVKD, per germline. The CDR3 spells CATSDFGTGSYNEQFF. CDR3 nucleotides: TGTGCCACCAGTGATTTTGGGACAGGGTCCTACAATGAGCAGTTCTTC.

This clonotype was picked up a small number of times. CDR3 residues: CASSPSPPYGYTF. The CDR3, as DNA: TGTGCCAGCAGCCCCAGCCCCCCCTATGGCTACACCTTC. The chain is built from TRBV12-3 or TRBV12-4 and TRBJ1-2; no firm D call. This CDR3 has 13 residues. Between the trimmed V and J ends, which lost 6 bases and 4 bases, there was a span of 12 bases.

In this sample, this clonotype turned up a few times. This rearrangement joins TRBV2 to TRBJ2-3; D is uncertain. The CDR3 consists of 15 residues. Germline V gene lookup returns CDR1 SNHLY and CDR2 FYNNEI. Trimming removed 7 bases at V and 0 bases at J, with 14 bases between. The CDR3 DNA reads TGTGCCAGCACTTGGCAGGAAAAGAGCACAGATACGCAGTATTTT. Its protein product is CASTWQEKSTDTQYF. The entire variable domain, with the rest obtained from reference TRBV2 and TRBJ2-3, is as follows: EPEVTQTPSHQVTQMGQEVILRCVPISNHLYFYWYRQILGQKVEFLVSFYNNEISEKSEIFDDQFSVERPDGSNFTLKIRSTKLEDSAMYFCASTWQEKSTDTQYFGPGTRLTVL.

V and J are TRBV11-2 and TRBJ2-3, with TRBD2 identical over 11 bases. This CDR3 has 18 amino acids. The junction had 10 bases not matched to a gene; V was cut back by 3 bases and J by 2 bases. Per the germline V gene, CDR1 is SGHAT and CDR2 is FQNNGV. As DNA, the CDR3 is TGTGCCAGCAGCTTCCTAACTCTAGCGGGGGGAATCACAGATACGCAGTATTTT. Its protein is CASSFLTLAGGITDTQYF.

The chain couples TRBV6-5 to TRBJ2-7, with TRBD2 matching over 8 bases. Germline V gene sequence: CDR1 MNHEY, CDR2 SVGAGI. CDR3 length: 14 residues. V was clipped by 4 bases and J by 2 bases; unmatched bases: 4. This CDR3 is CASSSRGGTYEQYF. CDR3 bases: TGTGCCAGCAGTTCACGGGGGGGAACCTACGAGCAGTACTTC.

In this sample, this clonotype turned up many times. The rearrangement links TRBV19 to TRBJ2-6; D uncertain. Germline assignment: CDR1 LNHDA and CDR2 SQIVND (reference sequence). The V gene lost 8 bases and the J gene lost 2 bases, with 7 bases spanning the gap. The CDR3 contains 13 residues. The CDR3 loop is CASGVTGANVLTF. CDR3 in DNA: TGTGCCAGTGGTGTTACTGGGGCCAACGTCCTGACTTTC.

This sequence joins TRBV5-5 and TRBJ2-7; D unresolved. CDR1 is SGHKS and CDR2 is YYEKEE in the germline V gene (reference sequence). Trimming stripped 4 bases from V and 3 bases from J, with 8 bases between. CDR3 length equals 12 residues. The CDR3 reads CASSIRGYEQYF. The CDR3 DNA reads TGTGCCAGCAGCATTCGAGGCTACGAGCAGTACTTC.

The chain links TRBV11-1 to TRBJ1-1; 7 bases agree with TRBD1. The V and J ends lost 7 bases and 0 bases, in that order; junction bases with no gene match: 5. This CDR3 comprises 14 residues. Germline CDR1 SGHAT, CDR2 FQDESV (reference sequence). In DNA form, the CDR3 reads TGTGCCAGCACCTTGGACAGGATGAACACTGAAGCTTTCTTT. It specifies CASTLDRMNTEAFF.

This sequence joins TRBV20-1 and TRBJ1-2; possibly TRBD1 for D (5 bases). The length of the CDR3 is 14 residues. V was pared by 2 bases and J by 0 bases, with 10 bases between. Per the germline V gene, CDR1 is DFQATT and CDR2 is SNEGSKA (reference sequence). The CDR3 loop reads CSARRQTANYGYTF. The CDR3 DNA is TGCAGTGCTAGAAGACAGACAGCTAACTATGGCTACACCTTC.

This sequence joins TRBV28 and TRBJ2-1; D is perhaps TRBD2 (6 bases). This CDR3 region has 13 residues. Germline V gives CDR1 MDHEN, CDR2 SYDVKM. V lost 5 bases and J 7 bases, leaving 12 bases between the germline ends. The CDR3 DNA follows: TGTGCCAGCAGTCTCGGACTAACGAATGAGCAGTTCTTC. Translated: CASSLGLTNEQFF.

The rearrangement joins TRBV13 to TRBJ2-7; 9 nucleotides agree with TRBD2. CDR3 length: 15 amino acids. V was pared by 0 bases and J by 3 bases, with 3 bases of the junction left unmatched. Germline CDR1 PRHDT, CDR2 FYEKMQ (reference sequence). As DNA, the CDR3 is TGTGCCAGCAGCTTAGGAAGGACTAGCGACTACGAGCAGTACTTC. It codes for CASSLGRTSDYEQYF.

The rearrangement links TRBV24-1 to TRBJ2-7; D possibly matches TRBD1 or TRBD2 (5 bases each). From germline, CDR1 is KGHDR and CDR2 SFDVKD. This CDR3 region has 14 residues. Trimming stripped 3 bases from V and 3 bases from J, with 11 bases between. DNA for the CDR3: TGTGCCACCAGTGATCCGGGACGGGTCTACGAGCAGTACTTC. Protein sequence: CATSDPGRVYEQYF.

The chain's CDR3 is CASSLSTGAGFYEQYF. The DNA of the CDR3 is TGTGCCAGCAGTTTATCGACGGGAGCGGGTTTTTACGAGCAGTACTTC. This chain links TRBV27 with TRBJ2-7, with D possibly being TRBD2 (6 bases). Trimming pared 0 bases from V and 4 bases from J, leaving 16 bases between. Germline V lookup: CDR1 MNHEY, CDR2 SMNVEV (reference sequence). This CDR3 is 16 amino acids long.

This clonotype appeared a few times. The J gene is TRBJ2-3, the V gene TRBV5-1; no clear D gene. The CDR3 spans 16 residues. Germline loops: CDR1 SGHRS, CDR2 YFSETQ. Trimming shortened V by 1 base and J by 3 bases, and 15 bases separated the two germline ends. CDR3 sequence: CASSLLRASDTDTQYF. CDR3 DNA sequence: TGCGCCAGCAGCTTGTTGAGAGCATCGGATACAGATACGCAGTATTTT.

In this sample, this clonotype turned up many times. This chain's CDR3 is CATISGGDTQYF. The CDR3 nucleotides are TGTGCCACCATCTCTGGTGGGGATACGCAGTATTTT. The V gene is TRBV10-3, the J gene TRBJ2-3; D uncertain. V dropped 10 bases and J dropped 6 bases, with 14 bases sitting between them. Germline-derived CDR1 and CDR2 are ENHRY and SYGVKD. This CDR3 region has 12 residues.

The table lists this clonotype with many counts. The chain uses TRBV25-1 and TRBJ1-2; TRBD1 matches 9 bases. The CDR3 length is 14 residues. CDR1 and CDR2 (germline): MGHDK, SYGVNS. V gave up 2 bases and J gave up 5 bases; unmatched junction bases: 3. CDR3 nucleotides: TGTGCCAGCAGTGAAGGACAGGGGAGGTATGGCTACACCTTC. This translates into CASSEGQGRYGYTF.

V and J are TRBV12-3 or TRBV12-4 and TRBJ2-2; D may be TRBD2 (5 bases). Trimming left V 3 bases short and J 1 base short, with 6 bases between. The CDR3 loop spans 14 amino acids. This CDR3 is CASSFSENTGELFF. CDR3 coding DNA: TGTGCCAGCAGTTTTAGCGAGAACACCGGGGAGCTGTTTTTT.

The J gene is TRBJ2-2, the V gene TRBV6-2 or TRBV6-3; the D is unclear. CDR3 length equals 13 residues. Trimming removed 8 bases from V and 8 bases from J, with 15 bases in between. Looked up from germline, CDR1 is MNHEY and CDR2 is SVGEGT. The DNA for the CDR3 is TGTGCCAGCTACCATCGGATCCTTGGGGAGCTGTTTTTT. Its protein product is CASYHRILGELFF.

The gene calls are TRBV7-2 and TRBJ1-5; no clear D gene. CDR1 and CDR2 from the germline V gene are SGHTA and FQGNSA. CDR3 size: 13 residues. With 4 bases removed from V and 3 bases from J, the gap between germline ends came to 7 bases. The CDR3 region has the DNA TGTGCCAGCAGCTCCCGACCCAATCAGCCCCAGCATTTT. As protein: CASSSRPNQPQHF.

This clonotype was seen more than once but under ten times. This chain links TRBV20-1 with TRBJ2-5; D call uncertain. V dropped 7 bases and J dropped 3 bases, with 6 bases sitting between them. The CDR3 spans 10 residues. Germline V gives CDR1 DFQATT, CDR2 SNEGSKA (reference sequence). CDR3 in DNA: TGCAGTGGGGCAGAAGAGACCCAGTACTTC. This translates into CSGAEETQYF.